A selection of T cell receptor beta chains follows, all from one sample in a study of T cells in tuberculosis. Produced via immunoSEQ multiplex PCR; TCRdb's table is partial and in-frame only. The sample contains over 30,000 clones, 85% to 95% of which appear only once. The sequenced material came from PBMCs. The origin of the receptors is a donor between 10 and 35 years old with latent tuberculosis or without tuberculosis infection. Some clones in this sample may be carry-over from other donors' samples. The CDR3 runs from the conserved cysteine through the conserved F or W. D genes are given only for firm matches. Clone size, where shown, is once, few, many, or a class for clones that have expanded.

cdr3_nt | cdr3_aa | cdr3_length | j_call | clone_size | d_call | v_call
TGTGCCAGCAGCTTAATGGCCCTGGTCCCCTATGGCTACACCTTC | CASSLMALVPYGYTF | 15 | TRBJ1-2 | . | . | TRBV7-9
TGTGCCAGCAGCGTCACGACAGGGGGTGCCACCGGGGAGCTGTTTTTT | CASSVTTGGATGELFF | 16 | TRBJ2-2 | . | TRBD1 | TRBV9
TGTGCCAGCAGCCAAGTAGCCGAGCAGTACTTC | CASSQVAEQYF | 11 | TRBJ2-7 | . | . | TRBV14
TGTGCCAGCAGTTACTCGACAGGGGCTGGTGGCTACACCTTC | CASSYSTGAGGYTF | 14 | TRBJ1-2 | . | TRBD1 | TRBV6-5
TGTGCCAGCAGTGACTCGAGCAGGGCAACTGAAGCTTTCTTT | CASSDSSRATEAFF | 14 | TRBJ1-1 | . | . | TRBV6-4
TGTGCCAGCAGTGAAGTTGGAGCGACAGGCGAGAATGGCTACACCTTC | CASSEVGATGENGYTF | 16 | TRBJ1-2 | . | . | TRBV6-1
TGTGCCAGCAGCCCTTACTGGTCCTATGGCTACACCTTC | CASSPYWSYGYTF | 13 | TRBJ1-2 | . | . | TRBV28
TGTGCCAGCAGTTACTCCGCTGGGACAATTGGTGAAAAACTGTTTTTT | CASSYSAGTIGEKLFF | 16 | TRBJ1-4 | once | . | TRBV6-6
TGCGCCAGCAGCTTGGCCAGGATGAGGGCTGAAGCTTTCTTT | CASSLARMRAEAFF | 14 | TRBJ1-1 | . | . | TRBV5-1
TGTGCCAGCAGCCCCGGGGGGGCGGGGGGAAAAGATACGCAGTATTTT | CASSPGGAGGKDTQYF | 16 | TRBJ2-3 | . | TRBD2 | TRBV5-4
TGCAGCGCCCGGGGGGGCCCAGGAATCTCTACCGGGGAGCTGTTTTTT | CSARGGPGISTGELFF | 16 | TRBJ2-2 | . | TRBD2 | TRBV29-1
TGTGCCAGCAGCTTGGACAGGGAACGATCACCCCTCCACTTT | CASSLDRERSPLHF | 14 | TRBJ1-6 | . | TRBD1 | TRBV7-8
TGTGCCAGCAGCCGGAGGAGTAGCAATCAGCCCCAGCATTTT | CASSRRSSNQPQHF | 14 | TRBJ1-5 | . | . | TRBV2
TGTGCCAGTAGTACCCCGGGGGGACAGGGACTTGAAGCTTTCTTT | CASSTPGGQGLEAFF | 15 | TRBJ1-1 | . | TRBD1 | TRBV19
TGTGCCAGTAGTAGGTCAGACACTTACGAGCAGTACTTC | CASSRSDTYEQYF | 13 | TRBJ2-7 | . | . | TRBV19
TGTGCCAGCAGAACCGGACTAGAAATCAAGTACTTC | CASRTGLEIKYF | 12 | TRBJ2-7 | . | TRBD2 | TRBV2
TGCGCCATCGCGCGGCTACCGAACACCGGGGAGCTGTTTTTT | CAIARLPNTGELFF | 14 | TRBJ2-2 | . | . | TRBV4-1
TGCGCCAGCAGCCAAGATCCTACCCTTCCCGAGCAGTACTTC | CASSQDPTLPEQYF | 14 | TRBJ2-7 | . | . | TRBV4-1
TGTGCCAGCAGCTTAGGGGGACAGAACACTGAAGCTTTCTTT | CASSLGGQNTEAFF | 14 | TRBJ1-1 | . | . | TRBV7-2
TGTGCCAGTAGTCTACGGACAGGGAGTTCCACTGAAGCTTTCTTT | CASSLRTGSSTEAFF | 15 | TRBJ1-1 | . | TRBD1 | TRBV19
TGTGCCAGCAGTTTATACCGGGACAGCAAGGGCTACACCTTC | CASSLYRDSKGYTF | 14 | TRBJ1-2 | . | TRBD1 | TRBV27
TGTGCCAGCAGTGTCCCGGGACAGAAATTTTATGGCTACACCTTC | CASSVPGQKFYGYTF | 15 | TRBJ1-2 | . | TRBD1 | TRBV6-1
TGTGCCAGCAGTTTATCGGCAGGGGGCACAGGAGATACGCAGTATTTT | CASSLSAGGTGDTQYF | 16 | TRBJ2-3 | . | TRBD1 | TRBV27
TGTGCCAGTAGTATGGGGCCAGTTGCTACCTACGAGCAGTACTTC | CASSMGPVATYEQYF | 15 | TRBJ2-7 | . | . | TRBV19
TGTGCCAGCAGTCCCACAGGAAACACTGAAGCTTTCTTT | CASSPTGNTEAFF | 13 | TRBJ1-1 | . | . | TRBV2
TGTGCCAGCAGCCGAGGCCCCAGCGGGATGGTAGATACGCAGTATTTT | CASSRGPSGMVDTQYF | 16 | TRBJ2-3 | . | TRBD2 | TRBV11-2
TGCGCCAGCAGCTCATTCTCCGGGGGGGCGAGGGGAGATACGCAGTATTTT | CASSSFSGGARGDTQYF | 17 | TRBJ2-3 | . | TRBD2 | TRBV5-1
TGCGCCAGCAGCTTGAGCGGGGCTAGCACAGATACGCAGTATTTT | CASSLSGASTDTQYF | 15 | TRBJ2-3 | . | TRBD2 | TRBV5-1
TGTGCCAGCAGCCCAGGACTAGCGGACTACAATGAGCAGTTCTTC | CASSPGLADYNEQFF | 15 | TRBJ2-1 | . | TRBD2 | TRBV5-8
TGTGCCAGTAGTTCCCGGGAAATTCCAAGCGAGCAGTACTTC | CASSSREIPSEQYF | 14 | TRBJ2-7 | . | . | TRBV19
TGTGCCAGCAGCCCTAAAATACCGACAGGGGCCTTCGGGCAGCCCCAGCATTTT | CASSPKIPTGAFGQPQHF | 18 | TRBJ1-5 | . | TRBD1 | TRBV7-8
TGTGCCAGCAGCTTAGAGCCTAGCGGGAGGGCGGCGCAGTATTTT | CASSLEPSGRAAQYF | 15 | TRBJ2-3 | . | TRBD2 | TRBV11-2
TGTGCCAGCAGCTTAGTTACCCGATACTCCTCTGGAAACACCATATATTTT | CASSLVTRYSSGNTIYF | 17 | TRBJ1-3 | . | . | TRBV13
TGTGCCAGCAGTATGACATGGACTGAAGCTTTCTTT | CASSMTWTEAFF | 12 | TRBJ1-1 | . | . | TRBV28
TGCGCCAGCAGCGCGGCAGGGAACGGCACCGGGGAGCTGTTTTTT | CASSAAGNGTGELFF | 15 | TRBJ2-2 | . | . | TRBV5-1
TGCGCCAGCAGCTTGGTACCGGACGGGGATGCGGGCTACACCTTC | CASSLVPDGDAGYTF | 15 | TRBJ1-2 | . | . | TRBV5-1
TGTGCCTGGAGCAGGGGTTCCTACGAGCAGTACTTC | CAWSRGSYEQYF | 12 | TRBJ2-7 | . | . | TRBV30
TGTGCCAGCAGTTCCCTCGGGGGATATAACAATCAGCCCCAGCATTTT | CASSSLGGYNNQPQHF | 16 | TRBJ1-5 | . | . | TRBV28
TGTGCCAGCAGTTTGCCAGGGGACTATGGCTACACCTTC | CASSLPGDYGYTF | 13 | TRBJ1-2 | . | . | TRBV28
TGTGCCAGTACCCCGACAGGGAGCTCCACAGATACGCAGTATTTT | CASTPTGSSTDTQYF | 15 | TRBJ2-3 | few | TRBD1 | TRBV19
TGTGCCAGCAGCTTACGGACAAAGCTTCGCGATGAGCAGTTCTTC | CASSLRTKLRDEQFF | 15 | TRBJ2-1 | . | . | TRBV5-6
TGTGCCAGTAGCCGGGACAGGGGGAACACTGAAGCTTTCTTT | CASSRDRGNTEAFF | 14 | TRBJ1-1 | . | TRBD1 | TRBV19
TGTGCCAGCAGCTCCTTCGTCAGCACAGATACGCAGTATTTT | CASSSFVSTDTQYF | 14 | TRBJ2-3 | . | . | TRBV7-9
TGTGCCAGCAGTTACTCCCGGGACAGCTACGAGCAGTACTTC | CASSYSRDSYEQYF | 14 | TRBJ2-7 | . | TRBD1 | TRBV6-5
TGTGCCAGCAACGCGGGGGGGTTGGCTTTCTTT | CASNAGGLAFF | 11 | TRBJ1-1 | medium-sized | . | TRBV6-6
TGTGCCAGCAGCTCCGAGGTCTGGGACAGGATTTATAGCAATCAGCCCCAGCATTTT | CASSSEVWDRIYSNQPQHF | 19 | TRBJ1-5 | . | TRBD1 | TRBV7-2
TGTGCCAGCATCCGGGGTGGTAGTTACGAGCAGTACTTC | CASIRGGSYEQYF | 13 | TRBJ2-7 | . | . | TRBV6-1
TGTGCCATATCCCTTGTCGGGGGGGCCTCGAACACCGGGGAGCTGTTTTTT | CAISLVGGASNTGELFF | 17 | TRBJ2-2 | . | TRBD2 | TRBV10-3
TGCGCCAGCAGCTTGGCTTCGGGCTACGAGCAGTACTTC | CASSLASGYEQYF | 13 | TRBJ2-7 | . | . | TRBV5-1
TGTGCCATCAGTAGAGGACAGCCACCTGAAGCTTTCTTT | CAISRGQPPEAFF | 13 | TRBJ1-1 | . | . | TRBV10-3
TGTGCCAGCAGCTCAAAGAGGGGACTAGCGGGAGGGCCTCGGTCCTACAATGAGCAGTTCTTC | CASSSKRGLAGGPRSYNEQFF | 21 | TRBJ2-1 | . | TRBD2 | TRBV9
TGTGCCAGCAGCTATAGCGGGAGGTCCTACGAGCAGTACTTC | CASSYSGRSYEQYF | 14 | TRBJ2-7 | . | TRBD2 | TRBV28
TGTGCCAGCAGCTTAACGACAGGGGGCAATGAGCAGTTCTTC | CASSLTTGGNEQFF | 14 | TRBJ2-1 | . | TRBD1 | TRBV7-8
TGTGCCAGCAGTCGGCCTAGCGGGAGGTACAATGAGCAGTTCTTC | CASSRPSGRYNEQFF | 15 | TRBJ2-1 | . | TRBD2 | TRBV28